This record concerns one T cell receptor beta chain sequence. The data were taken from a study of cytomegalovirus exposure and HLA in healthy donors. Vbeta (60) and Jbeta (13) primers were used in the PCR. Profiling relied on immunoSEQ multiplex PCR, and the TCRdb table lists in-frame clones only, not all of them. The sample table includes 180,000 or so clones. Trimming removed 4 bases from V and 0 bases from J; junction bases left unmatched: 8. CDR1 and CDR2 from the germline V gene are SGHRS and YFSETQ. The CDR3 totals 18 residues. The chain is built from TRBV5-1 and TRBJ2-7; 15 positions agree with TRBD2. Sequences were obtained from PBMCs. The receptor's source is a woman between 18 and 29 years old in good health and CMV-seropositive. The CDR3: CASSVTGTSGGSSYEQYF. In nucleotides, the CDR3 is TGCGCCAGCAGCGTAACCGGGACTAGCGGGGGGAGCTCCTACGAGCAGTACTTC.